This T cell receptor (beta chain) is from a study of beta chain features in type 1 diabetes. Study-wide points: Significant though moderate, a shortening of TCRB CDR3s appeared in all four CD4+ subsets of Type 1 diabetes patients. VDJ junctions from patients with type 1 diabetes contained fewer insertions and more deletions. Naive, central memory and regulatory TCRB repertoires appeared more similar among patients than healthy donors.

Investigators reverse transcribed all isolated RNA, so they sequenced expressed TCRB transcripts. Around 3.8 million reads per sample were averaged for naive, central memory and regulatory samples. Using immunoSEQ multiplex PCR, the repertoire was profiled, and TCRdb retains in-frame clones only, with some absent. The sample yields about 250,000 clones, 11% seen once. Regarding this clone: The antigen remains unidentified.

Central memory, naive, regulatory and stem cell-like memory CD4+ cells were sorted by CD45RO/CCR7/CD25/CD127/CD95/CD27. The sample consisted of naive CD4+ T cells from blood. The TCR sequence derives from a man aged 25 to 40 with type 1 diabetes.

DNA for the CDR3: TGTGCCAGCCGGACTAGCGGGACCCCCTACGAGCAGTACTTC. This gives the protein CASRTSGTPYEQYF. The chain uses TRBV28 and TRBJ2-7, with 12 bases aligning to TRBD2. V was clipped by 8 bases and J by 2 bases; unmatched bases: 4. This CDR3 comprises 14 residues. CDR1 MDHEN and CDR2 SYDVKM come from the germline V gene.